Each of the 12 T cell receptor beta chains below was sequenced from the same sample in a study of T cells in Graves' hyperthyroidism and ophthalmopathy. RNA transcripts gave rise to amplified TCR beta CDR3 regions. During a first-round RT-PCR of the TCR CDR3, the HTBI primer set was used. TCRdb re-analysed the multiplex PCR reads in MiXCR, keeping a single row per CDR3 protein. Of roughly 720,000 distinct CDR3 sequences listed, 15% to 20% are singletons. The sample consisted of blood. These TCRs come from a man aged 45-60 years with Graves' hyperthyroidism.

The gene calls are TRBV4-1 and TRBJ1-2; a weak D match, TRBD1 (6 bases). Germline values: CDR1 MGHRA, CDR2 YSYEKL. CDR3 length: 13 residues. V was shortened by 6 bases and J by 4 bases, with 12 bases between the two germline ends. As DNA, the CDR3 is TGCGCCAGCAGGGGGGCGCGGGCCTATGGCTACACCTTC. It yields the protein CASRGARAYGYTF.

This clonotype was found once. V gene TRBV7-9 combines with J gene TRBJ1-6; D not certain. Germline CDR1 reads SEHNR; CDR2 reads FQNEAQ (reference sequence). The V gene lost 5 bases and the J gene lost 0 bases, with 14 bases spanning the gap. The length of the CDR3 is 17 residues. The CDR3 spells CASSHMWESSYNSPLHF. The CDR3 coding sequence is TGTGCCAGCAGCCACATGTGGGAGAGCTCCTATAATTCACCCCTCCACTTT.

Only a few counts were recorded for this clonotype. The rearrangement joins TRBV6-1 to TRBJ1-2; TRBD1 agrees at 8 bases. Germline trimming cut 7 bases from V and 8 bases from J; bases unmatched to any gene: 21. The germline V gene has CDR1 MNHNS and CDR2 SASEGT. The CDR3 covers 17 residues. The CDR3 is CASIGAGQGPLGEGYTF. For the CDR3, the DNA is TGTGCCAGCATTGGCGCCGGACAGGGCCCCCTCGGAGAAGGCTACACCTTC.

This clonotype was recorded at least ten times. The V call is TRBV6-2 or TRBV6-3, the J call TRBJ2-1, with TRBD2 identical over 12 bases. V lost 0 bases and J lost 1; bases outside the gene matches: 7. CDR3 length: 19 amino acids. The germline V gene has CDR1 MNHEY and CDR2 SVGEGT. CDR3 region: CASSYSPLAGGPSYNEQFF. The CDR3 region has the DNA TGTGCCAGCAGTTACTCTCCGCTAGCGGGAGGGCCGTCCTACAATGAGCAGTTCTTC.

There are many counts of this clonotype. The gene calls are TRBV5-1 and TRBJ2-3, with D unclear. The CDR3 extends over 15 amino acids. CDR1 is SGHRS and CDR2 is YFSETQ in the germline V gene. The V gene lost 3 bases and the J gene lost 1 base, with 12 bases spanning the gap. DNA of the CDR3: TGCGCCAGCAGCTACGAAAGTGGGGGCACAGATACGCAGTATTTT. It translates to CASSYESGGTDTQYF. Looking up the rest from reference TRBV5-1 and TRBJ2-3 gives the full variable domain: KAGVTQTPRYLIKTRGQQVTLSCSPISGHRSVSWYQQTPGQGLQFLFEYFSETQRNKGNFPGRFSGRQFSNSRSEMNVSTLELGDSALYLCASSYESGGTDTQYFGPGTRLTVL.

The sample holds many counts of this clonotype. V and J are TRBV3-1 and TRBJ2-1, with TRBD2 as a possible D gene (5 bases). CDR1 LGHDT and CDR2 YNNKEL come from the germline V gene (reference sequence). The V gene lost 2 bases and the J gene lost 8 bases, with 13 bases spanning the gap. The CDR3 contains 14 residues. CDR3 bases: TGTGCCAGCAGCCAAAGGGAGCGTTGGTATGAGCAGTTCTTC. Its translation is CASSQRERWYEQFF.

This clonotype has more than one count but fewer than ten. The CDR3 does not end in the conserved phenylalanine or tryptophan, so this is likely a read error. The chain couples TRBV24-1 to TRBJ2-2; D is undetermined. Trimming cost V 2 bases and J 1 base, with 7 bases left between them. This CDR3 spans 15 amino acids. Germline V gene data show CDR1 as KGHDR and CDR2 as SFDVKD. Here the CDR3 reads CATSDYRKNTGELFL. CDR3 bases: TGTGCCACCAGTGATTATAGGAAGAACACCGGGGAGCTGTTTCTT.

This clonotype showed up just a few times. This chain joins TRBV25-1 and TRBJ1-6, with 8 bases aligning to TRBD1. Germline V gene lookup returns CDR1 MGHDK and CDR2 SYGVNS. The trim removed 6 bases at V and 7 bases at J, leaving 5 bases unmatched. The CDR3 covers 14 residues. DNA of the CDR3: TGTGCCAGCAGGCAGACAGGGGACAATTCACCCCTCCACTTT. Translating gives CASRQTGDNSPLHF.

This clonotype has ten or more counts. The genes are TRBV28 and TRBJ2-2; D might be TRBD1 or TRBD2, each matching 5 bases. CDR3 length equals 15 residues. Trimming removed 5 bases at V and 3 bases at J, with 13 bases between. In germline, CDR1 is MDHEN, CDR2 SYDVKM. CDR3 sequence (DNA): TGTGCCAGCAGTATCAGACGGGGCTACACCGGGGAGCTGTTTTTT. It codes for CASSIRRGYTGELFF.

This clonotype appeared many times. The gene calls are TRBV2 and TRBJ2-7; 10 bases fit TRBD2. The junction had 8 bases not matched to a gene; V was cut back by 10 bases and J by 5 bases. Germline V gene sequence: CDR1 SNHLY, CDR2 FYNNEI. The CDR3 covers 13 residues. The CDR3 region is CATRASGSHEQYF. The CDR3 region has the DNA TGTGCCACTAGGGCTAGCGGGAGCCACGAGCAGTACTTC.

The chain has TRBV28 and TRBJ2-1; D might be TRBD1 (7 bases). Trimming removed 3 bases from V and 8 bases from J, with 20 bases in between. This CDR3 region has 16 residues. The germline V gene has CDR1 MDHEN and CDR2 SYDVKM. CDR3 nucleotide sequence: TGTGCCAGCAGTTTCGATGGAGGGGGCGTTGTCGATGAGCAGTTCTTC. Translation gives CASSFDGGGVVDEQFF. The whole variable domain, remainder taken from reference TRBV28 and TRBJ2-1, is DVKVTQSSRYLVKRTGEKVFLECVQDMDHENMFWYRQDPGLGLRLIYFSYDVKMKEKGDIPEGYSVSREKKERFSLILESASTNQTSMYLCASSFDGGGVVDEQFFGPGTRLTVL.

This clonotype was picked up many times. This CDR3 is CAISEYRGALDNQPQHF. CDR3 nucleotides: TGTGCCATCAGTGAGTACAGGGGGGCGCTCGACAATCAGCCCCAGCATTTT. The rearrangement uses TRBV10-3 and TRBJ1-5; 8 bases align to TRBD1. V was clipped by 1 base and J by 3 bases; unmatched bases: 8. Germline V gives CDR1 ENHRY, CDR2 SYGVKD. This CDR3 contains 17 residues.